A selection of T cell receptor beta chains follows, all from one sample in a study of T cell responses to AZD1222 COVID-19 vaccine. Data came from immunoSEQ multiplex PCR; TCRdb stores just in-frame clones and leaves some out. The sample carries 150,000 to 200,000 clones, 91% recorded once. The sample was peripheral blood, taken 28 days after the second AZD1222 dose. These TCRs come from an adult who received the AZD1222 COVID-19 vaccine. CDR3s include the opening cysteine and the closing phenylalanine or tryptophan. The D gene is left open where the match is weak. The size of a clone is reported for some rows only, either as once, few or many, or as a class for expanded clones.

clone_size	d_call	j_call	v_call	cdr3_aa	cdr3_nt
-	-	TRBJ1-1	TRBV14	CASSQNRATEAFF	TGTGCCAGCAGCCAAAACAGGGCCACTGAAGCTTTCTTT
-	TRBD2	TRBJ2-1	TRBV29-1	CSAALAGGYNEQFF	TGCAGCGCTGCCCTAGCGGGAGGCTACAATGAGCAGTTCTTC
-	TRBD1	TRBJ2-1	TRBV27	CASSLTGDSYNEQFF	TGTGCCAGCAGTTTGACAGGGGACTCCTACAATGAGCAGTTCTTC
-	-	TRBJ1-5	TRBV27	CASSLSPGSGDQPQHF	TGTGCCAGCAGTTTATCCCCCGGCTCCGGGGATCAGCCCCAGCATTTT
-	-	TRBJ1-4	TRBV7-2	CASSWKVIRNEKLFF	TGTGCCAGCAGCTGGAAGGTTATTCGGAATGAAAAACTGTTTTTT
-	-	TRBJ1-2	TRBV5-1	CASSPGQRGYTF	TGCGCCAGCAGCCCAGGACAGCGTGGCTACACCTTC
-	-	TRBJ1-1	TRBV11-1	CASSLMRHTNTEAFF	TGTGCCAGCAGCTTGATGCGGCACACGAACACTGAAGCTTTCTTT
-	-	TRBJ1-1	TRBV6-5	CASKLNTEAFF	TGTGCCAGCAAATTGAACACTGAAGCTTTCTTT
-	TRBD1	TRBJ2-3	TRBV19	CASSTRTGADTQYF	TGTGCCAGTAGTACCAGGACAGGGGCCGATACGCAGTATTTT
-	-	TRBJ1-1	TRBV25-1	CASSEGALNTEAFF	TGTGCCAGCAGTGAGGGGGCCTTGAACACTGAAGCTTTCTTT
-	-	TRBJ1-5	TRBV9	CASSVGIGAENQPQHF	TGTGCCAGCAGCGTGGGAATAGGAGCGGAGAATCAGCCCCAGCATTTT
-	-	TRBJ2-1	TRBV27	CASSLSGFSYNEQFF	TGTGCCAGCAGTTTATCTGGGTTTTCATACAATGAGCAGTTCTTC
-	TRBD1	TRBJ1-5	TRBV18	CASSPDVGRGSSPQHF	TGTGCCAGCTCACCTGATGTAGGCAGGGGGTCATCGCCCCAGCATTTT
once	-	TRBJ1-5	TRBV28	CASSLGYYNQPQHF	TGTGCCAGCAGTTTGGGATACTACAATCAGCCCCAGCATTTT
-	-	TRBJ1-2	TRBV13	CASSLLPGTERTDGYTF	TGTGCCAGCAGCTTACTACCGGGGACGGAGAGAACTGATGGCTACACCTTC
-	TRBD2	TRBJ2-5	TRBV11-2	CASSFGSGVETQYF	TGTGCCAGCAGCTTCGGTAGCGGGGTGGAGACCCAGTACTTC
-	-	TRBJ1-1	TRBV5-6	CASSFRGAGYTEAFF	TGTGCCAGCAGCTTCAGGGGCGCCGGGTACACTGAAGCTTTCTTT
-	-	TRBJ2-1	TRBV5-6	CASSFRNEQFF	TGTGCCAGCAGCTTTCGGAATGAGCAGTTCTTC
-	TRBD1	TRBJ2-5	TRBV2	CASRIQGFGETQYF	TGTGCCAGCAGGATACAGGGGTTCGGGGAGACCCAGTACTTC
-	-	TRBJ1-5	TRBV9	CASSVEGGQPQHF	TGTGCCAGCAGCGTAGAAGGGGGTCAGCCCCAGCATTTT
-	-	TRBJ2-6	TRBV7-3	CASSLDRSRLGGANVLTF	TGTGCCAGCAGCCTCGACAGGAGCAGGTTGGGTGGGGCCAACGTCCTGACTTTC
-	-	TRBJ2-7	TRBV7-2	CASSLRVADEQYF	TGTGCCAGCAGCTTACGGGTAGCGGATGAGCAGTACTTC
-	TRBD1	TRBJ1-4	TRBV6-5	CASSYSTGANEKLFF	TGTGCCAGCAGTTACTCGACAGGGGCCAATGAAAAACTGTTTTTT
-	TRBD2	TRBJ2-7	TRBV28	CASSLGKRTSGRVHTYEQYF	TGTGCCAGCAGTTTAGGGAAGAGGACTAGCGGGAGGGTACACACCTACGAGCAGTACTTC
once	TRBD1	TRBJ1-1	TRBV4-2	CASSSPRDRGQNTEAFF	TGTGCCAGCAGCTCCCCCCGGGACAGGGGGCAGAACACTGAAGCTTTCTTT
-	TRBD1	TRBJ2-2	TRBV24-1	CATSEAGGSGELFF	TGTGCCACCAGTGAGGCAGGGGGCAGCGGGGAGCTGTTTTTT
-	-	TRBJ2-3	TRBV9	CASSVRASTDTQYF	TGTGCCAGCAGCGTCAGGGCTAGCACAGATACGCAGTATTTT
-	-	TRBJ2-2	TRBV6-2/TRBV6-3	CASSYGGTSNTGELFF	TGTGCCAGCAGTTACGGAGGCACCTCGAACACCGGGGAGCTGTTTTTT
-	-	TRBJ2-1	TRBV5-4	CASSPTGTRSYNEQFF	TGTGCCAGCAGTCCGACAGGAACCCGCTCCTACAATGAGCAGTTCTTC
-	TRBD2	TRBJ2-5	TRBV9	CASSVGGASGRETQYF	TGTGCCAGCAGCGTAGGAGGGGCTAGCGGGAGAGAGACCCAGTACTTC
once	-	TRBJ1-2	TRBV7-8	CASSPGDTANYGYTF	TGTGCCAGCAGCCCGGGGGACACTGCTAACTATGGCTACACCTTC
few	TRBD1	TRBJ2-1	TRBV28	CASSSLTGGYNEQFF	TGTGCCAGCAGTTCTCTGACAGGGGGCTACAATGAGCAGTTCTTC
-	-	TRBJ1-5	TRBV5-5	CASSLNNQPQHF	TGTGCCAGCAGCTTGAACAATCAGCCCCAGCATTTT
-	-	TRBJ2-6	TRBV19	CASSMSNSGANVLTF	TGTGCCAGTAGTATGTCTAACTCTGGGGCCAACGTCCTGACTTTC
few	TRBD1	TRBJ2-7	TRBV3-1/TRBV3-2	CASSRGGQGTYEQYF	TGTGCCAGCAGCCGCGGCGGACAGGGAACCTACGAGCAGTACTTC
-	TRBD1	TRBJ2-5	TRBV28	CASSLRGLGTQYF	TGTGCCAGCAGTCTCAGGGGGCTTGGGACCCAGTACTTC
-	-	TRBJ1-1	TRBV6-2/TRBV6-3	CASSRTVPALNTEAFF	TGTGCCAGCAGCAGAACGGTACCAGCATTGAACACTGAAGCTTTCTTT
-	TRBD2	TRBJ2-3	TRBV6-2/TRBV6-3	CASSPGLAGTDTQYF	TGTGCCAGCAGTCCCGGACTAGCGGGCACAGATACGCAGTATTTT
once	-	TRBJ1-4	TRBV6-1	CASSGLLQSLATNEKLFF	TGTGCCAGCAGTGGGTTGTTACAGTCTCTTGCAACTAATGAAAAACTGTTTTTT
-	-	TRBJ1-2	TRBV14	CASSQEGSRPVRGYTF	TGTGCCAGCAGCCAAGAAGGTTCCCGCCCCGTTCGGGGCTACACCTTC
-	TRBD1	TRBJ1-2	TRBV28	CAILRGRGGYTF	TGTGCCATCCTCAGGGGGCGCGGTGGCTACACCTTC
-	TRBD2	TRBJ2-1	TRBV5-4	CASIQTSGRVDEQFF	TGTGCCAGCATACAGACTAGCGGGAGGGTCGATGAGCAGTTCTTC
-	-	TRBJ2-1	TRBV11-2	CASSLVWGSGYNEQFF	TGTGCCAGCAGCTTAGTTTGGGGGAGTGGTTACAATGAGCAGTTCTTC
-	TRBD1	TRBJ1-4	TRBV19	CASSRQGPNEKLFF	TGTGCCAGTAGTAGACAGGGACCCAATGAAAAACTGTTTTTT
-	TRBD1	TRBJ1-5	TRBV27	CASSPGQGFQPQHF	TGTGCCAGCTCCCCGGGACAGGGGTTCCAGCCCCAGCATTTT
-	-	TRBJ2-3	TRBV27	CASSLGPTDTQYF	TGTGCCAGCAGTTTAGGCCCCACAGATACGCAGTATTTT
-	-	TRBJ1-1	TRBV19	CASSIGQESGPYRAFF	TGTGCCAGTAGTATAGGGCAGGAGTCGGGGCCCTATCGAGCTTTCTTT
-	-	TRBJ1-6	TRBV7-3	CASSFSGNNSPLHF	TGTGCCAGCAGCTTTTCAGGGAATAATTCACCCCTCCACTTT
-	-	TRBJ1-1	TRBV12-5	CASGLGGLTEAFF	TGTGCTAGTGGTTTAGGCGGTCTTACTGAAGCTTTCTTT
-	TRBD2	TRBJ2-3	TRBV12-5	CASGLGLAGSTDTQYF	TGTGCTAGTGGTTTGGGACTAGCGGGATCCACAGATACGCAGTATTTT
-	-	TRBJ1-2	TRBV5-4	CASSSPGHYGYTF	TGTGCCAGCAGCTCGCCAGGGCATTATGGCTACACCTTC
-	TRBD2	TRBJ2-1	TRBV27	CASSLGSPIAGSYNEQFF	TGTGCCAGCAGTTTGGGGTCCCCCATAGCGGGATCCTACAATGAGCAGTTCTTC
once	TRBD2	TRBJ2-2	TRBV19	CASSIDRPGLAGPESNTGELFF	TGTGCCAGTAGTATAGATCGTCCGGGACTAGCGGGACCGGAGTCTAACACCGGGGAGCTGTTTTTT